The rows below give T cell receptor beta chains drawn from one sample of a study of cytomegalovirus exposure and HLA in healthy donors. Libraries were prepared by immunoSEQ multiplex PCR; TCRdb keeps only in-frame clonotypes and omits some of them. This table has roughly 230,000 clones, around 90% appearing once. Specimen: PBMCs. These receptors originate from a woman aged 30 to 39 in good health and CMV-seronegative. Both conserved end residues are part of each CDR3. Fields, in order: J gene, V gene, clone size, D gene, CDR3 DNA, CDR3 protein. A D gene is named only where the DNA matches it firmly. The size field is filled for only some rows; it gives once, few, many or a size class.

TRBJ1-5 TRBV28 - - TGTGCCAGCAGTCCCGTTAGAGGGTTACGCAATCAGCCCCAGCATTTT CASSPVRGLRNQPQHF
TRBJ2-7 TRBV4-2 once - TGTGCCAGCAGCCAAGGTACTAGCAATGAGCAGTACTTC CASSQGTSNEQYF
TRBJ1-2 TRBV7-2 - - TGTGCCAGCAGCTTAGGTGTGACAGCTAACTATGGCTACACCTTC CASSLGVTANYGYTF
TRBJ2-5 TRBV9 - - TGTGCCAGCAGCGTAGCTGGGGTAGAGACCCAGTACTTC CASSVAGVETQYF
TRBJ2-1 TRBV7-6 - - TGTGCCAGCAGCTTGACATCGGCTGAGCAGTTCTTC CASSLTSAEQFF
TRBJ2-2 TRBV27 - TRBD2 TGTGCCAGCAGTTCCGTCGCTCTAGCGGGAGGCACCGGGGAGCTGTTTTTT CASSSVALAGGTGELFF
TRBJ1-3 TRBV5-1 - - TGCGCCAGCAGCTTGAGCTCCTCTGGAAACACCATATATTTT CASSLSSSGNTIYF
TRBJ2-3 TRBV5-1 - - TGCGCCAGCAGCCCTTATCATGGCCCAGGAGATACGCAGTATTTT CASSPYHGPGDTQYF
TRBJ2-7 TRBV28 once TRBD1 TGTGCCAGCAGTGGCCGGGACAGTGGGTACGAGCAGTACTTC CASSGRDSGYEQYF
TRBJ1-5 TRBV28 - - TGTGCCAGCAGTTTCCCCCGGGAGGGTATTCCCAGCAATCAGCCCCAGCATTTT CASSFPREGIPSNQPQHF
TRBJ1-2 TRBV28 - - TGTGCCAGCAGTGGACTCTATGGCTACACCTTC CASSGLYGYTF
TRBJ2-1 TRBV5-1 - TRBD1 TGCGCCAGCAGCTTGGTACAGGGGGCGAACAATGAGCAGTTCTTC CASSLVQGANNEQFF
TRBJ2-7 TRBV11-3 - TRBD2 TGTGCCAGCAGCTCAACTAGCGGCGCCTACGAGCAGTACTTC CASSSTSGAYEQYF
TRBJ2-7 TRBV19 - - TGTGCCAGTAGCAACCGGGGTGGGCAGCTGGGGGGCTACGAGCAGTACTTC CASSNRGGQLGGYEQYF
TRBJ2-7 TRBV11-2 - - TGTGCCAGCAGCTTATCGGACTACGAGCAGTACTTC CASSLSDYEQYF
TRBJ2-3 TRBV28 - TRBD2 TGTGCCAGCAGTTTCCCGGGGCTAGCGGGGTACACAGATACGCAGTATTTT CASSFPGLAGYTDTQYF
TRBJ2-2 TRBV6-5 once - TGTGCCAGCAGTTACTCGGTAACCGGGGAGCTGTTTTTT CASSYSVTGELFF
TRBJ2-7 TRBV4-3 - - TGCGCCAGCAGCCAAGTTCCCCAGGGGCCAAGCGAGCAGTACTTC CASSQVPQGPSEQYF
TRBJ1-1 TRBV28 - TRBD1 TGTGCCAGCAGTCACCAAACGGTATCAGGACAGGGGGAAGCTTTCTTT CASSHQTVSGQGEAFF
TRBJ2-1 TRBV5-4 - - TGTGCCAGCAGCTTCAGCTACAATGAGCAGTTCTTC CASSFSYNEQFF
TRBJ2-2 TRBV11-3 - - TGTGCCAGCAGCTTAGTGGCGGGGGAGCTGTTTTTT CASSLVAGELFF
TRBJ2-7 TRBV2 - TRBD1 TGTGCCAGCAGGATGACAGGGGGAAGCTACGAGCAGTACTTC CASRMTGGSYEQYF
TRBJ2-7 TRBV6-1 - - TGTGCCAGCAGTGAACGGGCCCCCTACGAGCAGTACTTC CASSERAPYEQYF
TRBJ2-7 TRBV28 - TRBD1 TGTGCCAGCAGTTTATGGGGAAGAAGTGGACAGGGGATGGGCTACGAGCAGTACTTC CASSLWGRSGQGMGYEQYF
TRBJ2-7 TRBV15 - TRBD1 TGTGCCACCAGCAGACCCCCGGGACAGGGTACCTACGAGCAGTACTTC CATSRPPGQGTYEQYF
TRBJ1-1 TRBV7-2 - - TGTGCCAGCAGCGGCAGGGTGAACACTGAAGCTTTCTTT CASSGRVNTEAFF
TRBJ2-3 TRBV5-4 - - TGTGCCAGCAGCTGGGCTAGCGCTCTCACAGATACGCAGTATTTT CASSWASALTDTQYF
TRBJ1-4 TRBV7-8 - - TGTGCCAGCAGCGTAGACCCCAGGGCTAATGAAAAACTGTTTTTT CASSVDPRANEKLFF
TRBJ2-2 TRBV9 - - TGTGCCAGCAGTCCTTATAGCCAGGCTACCGGGGAGCTGTTTTTT CASSPYSQATGELFF
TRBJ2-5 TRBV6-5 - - TGTGCCAGCAGTTATAGAGAGACCCAGTACTTC CASSYRETQYF
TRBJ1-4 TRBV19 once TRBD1 TGTGCCAGTAGTCCCGGGACAGATGAAAAACTGTTTTTT CASSPGTDEKLFF
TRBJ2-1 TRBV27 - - TGTGCCAGCAGTCAAAGACAGTTTTCCTACAATGAGCAGTTCTTC CASSQRQFSYNEQFF
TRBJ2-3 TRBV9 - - TGTGCCAGCAGCGTAGGGGGCAGCACAGATACGCAGTATTTT CASSVGGSTDTQYF
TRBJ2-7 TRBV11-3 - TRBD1 TGTGCCAGCAGCTTGGTTGGGACAGGGGATGAGCAGTACTTC CASSLVGTGDEQYF
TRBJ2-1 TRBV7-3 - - TGTGCCAGCAGCCATTTAAGTACGGGGAACAATGAGCAGTTCTTC CASSHLSTGNNEQFF
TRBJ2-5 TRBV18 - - TGTGCCAGCTCACCCCTTATAGGGATTCAAGAGACCCAGTACTTC CASSPLIGIQETQYF
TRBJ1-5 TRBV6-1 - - TGTGCCAGCAGAACGACCACAGGGATGTGGCAGCCCCAGCATTTT CASRTTTGMWQPQHF
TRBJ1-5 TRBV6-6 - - TGTGCCAGCAGTAACGATCATGGACGCAATCAGCCCCAGCATTTT CASSNDHGRNQPQHF
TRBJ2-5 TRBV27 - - TGTGCCAGCAGTTTCAGGGTATCAGAGACCCAGTACTTC CASSFRVSETQYF
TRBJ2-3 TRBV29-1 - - TGCAGCGTTGAGCCCTATAGCACAGATACGCAGTATTTT CSVEPYSTDTQYF
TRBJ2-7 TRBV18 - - TGTGCCAGCTCACGTTCCAAGAGCTCCTACGAGCAGTACTTC CASSRSKSSYEQYF
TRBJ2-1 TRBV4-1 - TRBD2 TGCGCCAGCAGCCAAGACTTGACTAGCGGGTTCTACAATGAGCAGTTCTTC CASSQDLTSGFYNEQFF
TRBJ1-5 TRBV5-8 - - TGTGCCAGCAGCGAAGGACGTTGGAATAGCAATCAGCCCCAGCATTTT CASSEGRWNSNQPQHF
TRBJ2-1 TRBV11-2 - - TGTGCCAGCAGTGACGTGTTTTTACCCTACAATGAGCAGTTCTTC CASSDVFLPYNEQFF
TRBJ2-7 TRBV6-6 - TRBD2 TGTGCCAGCAGTTATGTAGCGGGAGGGTGGGAGCAGTACTTC CASSYVAGGWEQYF
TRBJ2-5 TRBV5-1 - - TGCGCCAGCAGCTTGGCAGAGGGCCCCGATGGGGAGACCCAGTACTTC CASSLAEGPDGETQYF
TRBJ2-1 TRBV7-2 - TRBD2 TGTGCCAGCAGCTATTCTAGCGGGATTTACAATGAGCAGTTCTTC CASSYSSGIYNEQFF
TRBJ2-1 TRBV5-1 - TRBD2 TGCGCCAGCAGCCCGGGACTAGCGGGACGTCTCTCCCATGAGCAGTTCTTC CASSPGLAGRLSHEQFF
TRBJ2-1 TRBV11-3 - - TGTGCCAGCAGCCTCACAGGGTGGTACAATGAGCAGTTCTTC CASSLTGWYNEQFF
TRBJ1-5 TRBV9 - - TGTGCCAGCAGTCGGGACAACTTTAGCAATCAGCCCCAGCATTTT CASSRDNFSNQPQHF
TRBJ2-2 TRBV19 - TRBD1 TGTGCCACGGACAGGGGGCTGGTCGGGGAGCTGTTTTTT CATDRGLVGELFF
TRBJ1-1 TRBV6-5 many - TGTGCCAGCACTACGACTCGAGGGGGTGAAGCTTTCTTT CASTTTRGGEAFF
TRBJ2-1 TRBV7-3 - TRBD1 TGTGCCAGCAGCACGACAGGGGGCTCCTACAATGAGCAGTTCTTC CASSTTGGSYNEQFF
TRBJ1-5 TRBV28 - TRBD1 TGTGCCAGCCTACGGACAGGGGGACCCAATCAGCCCCAGCATTTT CASLRTGGPNQPQHF
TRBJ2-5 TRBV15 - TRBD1 TGTGCCACCAGCAGGGCAGGGGGCCAGGAGACCCAGTACTTC CATSRAGGQETQYF